The next 13 T cell receptor beta chains were all read from a single sample in a study of T cell repertoires in cytomegalovirus infection. TCRdb re-called the reads through MiXCR, storing one row per CDR3 protein. The sample has 900,000 to 950,000 distinct CDR3 sequences, approximately 33% seen once. Which antigens these TCRs recognize remains unknown. The source was cultured CD8+ T cells from PBMCs, collected from culture after CMV antigen stimulation. The source of these receptors is a human donor in good health (CMV status not recorded). Some clones in this sample may be carry-over from other donors' samples.

This clonotype is classed as medium-sized (0.01 to 0.1%). The chain combines TRBV7-2 with TRBJ2-7; 7 bases match TRBD2. Germline loops: CDR1 SGHTA, CDR2 FQGNSA. The CDR3 covers 14 residues. J was trimmed by 0 bases and V by 4 bases; bases with no gene match: 3. CDR3 in amino acids: CASSSRLASYEQYF. The CDR3 bases are TGTGCCAGCAGCTCGCGACTAGCCTCCTACGAGCAGTACTTC.

This clonotype was seen a handful of times. This rearrangement joins TRBV11-3 to TRBJ2-2, with D perhaps matching TRBD1 (6 bases). The CDR3 runs to 19 residues. With 5 bases removed from V and 0 bases from J, the gap between germline ends came to 22 bases. CDR1 is SGHNT and CDR2 is YENEEA in the germline V gene. Written as DNA, the CDR3 is TGTGCCAGCAGCCAAACGGAAAAACGGGACACCTCGAACACCGGGGAGCTGTTTTTT. This gives the protein CASSQTEKRDTSNTGELFF.

At least ten counts were recorded for this clonotype. The chain is built from TRBV12-3 or TRBV12-4 and TRBJ2-1; 10 bases match TRBD1. J was trimmed by 6 bases and V by 5 bases; bases with no gene match: 7. CDR3 length equals 15 residues. The CDR3 region is CASSPRQGASNEQFF. The CDR3, as DNA: TGTGCCAGCAGTCCTAGACAGGGGGCTTCCAATGAGCAGTTCTTC.

This clonotype was seen at least ten times. The V and J genes are TRBV27 and TRBJ2-7; a possible D gene is TRBD2 (6 bases). Germline V gene lookup returns CDR1 MNHEY and CDR2 SMNVEV (reference sequence). This CDR3 spans 14 amino acids. Trimming took off 3 bases at V and 1 base at J, with 10 bases between the two ends. CDR3 protein: CASSFDLASYEQYF. CDR3 sequence (DNA): TGTGCCAGCAGTTTCGATCTAGCGTCCTACGAGCAGTACTTC.

The chain uses TRBV19 and TRBJ1-2, with 7 nucleotides matching TRBD1. CDR1 is LNHDA and CDR2 is SQIVND in the germline V gene (reference sequence). Trimming removed 3 bases from V and 0 bases from J; junction bases left unmatched: 7. The CDR3 consists of 16 residues. Here the CDR3 reads CASSMGGTAANYGYTF. CDR3 nucleotide sequence: TGTGCCAGTAGTATGGGGGGGACAGCAGCTAACTATGGCTACACCTTC.

This clonotype appeared a few times. The rearrangement uses TRBV29-1 and TRBJ2-3; 9 nucleotides line up with TRBD2. This CDR3 is built from 14 residues. V trimming: 7 bases; J trimming: 2 bases; junction bases outside the gene matches: 7. CDR1 is SQVTM and CDR2 is ANQGSEA in the germline V gene. The DNA for the CDR3 is TGCAGCGCAGCGACTAGCGGATACACAGATACGCAGTATTTT. Translated, it gives CSAATSGYTDTQYF.

The rearrangement joins TRBV6-6 to TRBJ1-4, with 9 bases identical to TRBD1. CDR1 and CDR2 from the germline V gene are MNHNY and SVGAGI (reference sequence). The CDR3 is 14 amino acids. With 5 bases clipped from V and 7 bases from J, the junction kept 5 bases outside the gene matches. The CDR3 DNA reads TGTGCCAGCAGTAACACAGGGGGCCGTGAAAAACTGTTTTTT. Amino acid sequence: CASSNTGGREKLFF.

The V call is TRBV15, the J call TRBJ2-2; 7 bases match TRBD1. The CDR3 runs to 17 residues. The junction had 13 bases not matched to a gene; V was cut back by 9 bases and J by 0 bases. From germline, CDR1 is LNHNV and CDR2 YYDKDF (reference sequence). CDR3 nucleotide sequence: TGTGCCACTCAGAACCAGGGACAGAACGCGAACACCGGGGAGCTGTTTTTT. Its translation: CATQNQGQNANTGELFF.

This clonotype showed up many times. The chain carries TRBV7-6 and TRBJ2-1; the D gene could be TRBD1 or TRBD2 (5 bases each). Germline lookup yields CDR1 SGHVS and CDR2 FNYEAQ. Deletions cut 5 bases from V and 6 bases from J, with 11 bases between. The length of the CDR3 is 13 residues. CDR3 nucleotide sequence: TGTGCCAGCAGCCCGGGACCTACCAATGAGCAGTTCTTC. Translated: CASSPGPTNEQFF.

The genes are TRBV27 and TRBJ1-1; D call uncertain. The CDR3 is made up of 13 amino acids. V lost 3 bases to trimming and J lost 3 bases, with 8 bases between them. From germline, CDR1 is MNHEY and CDR2 SMNVEV (reference sequence). The CDR3 coding sequence is TGTGCCAGCAGTTTTAATCCCTACACTGAAGCTTTCTTT. This sequence encodes CASSFNPYTEAFF.

This chain links TRBV12-3 or TRBV12-4 with TRBJ2-7, with TRBD2 matching 10 bases. The CDR3 has 16 amino acids. After removal of 3 bases from V and 2 bases from J, the junction contained 7 bases not matched to a gene. CDR3 coding DNA: TGTGCCAGCAGTTTCTCTACTAGCGGGGAGACCTACGAGCAGTACTTC. Translation gives CASSFSTSGETYEQYF.

The gene calls are TRBV6-2 or TRBV6-3 and TRBJ2-3; TRBD2 agrees at 10 bases. The germline CDR1 and CDR2 sequences are MNHEY and SVGEGT. Trimming cost V 7 bases and J 6 bases; bases outside gene matches: 7. This CDR3 spans 14 amino acids. The DNA of the CDR3 is TGTGCCAGCACCCCGGGACTAGCGTTGGATACGCAGTATTTT. Protein product: CASTPGLALDTQYF.

CDR3: CASGPPTSGNFYEQYF. The CDR3 DNA sequence: TGTGCTAGTGGACCACCTACTAGCGGGAACTTCTACGAGCAGTACTTC. The chain combines TRBV12-5 with TRBJ2-7; the match to TRBD2 covers 10 bases. CDR3 length: 16 residues. V gave up 6 bases and J gave up 3 bases; unmatched junction bases: 11. CDR1 is LGHNT, CDR2 FRNRAP, per germline.